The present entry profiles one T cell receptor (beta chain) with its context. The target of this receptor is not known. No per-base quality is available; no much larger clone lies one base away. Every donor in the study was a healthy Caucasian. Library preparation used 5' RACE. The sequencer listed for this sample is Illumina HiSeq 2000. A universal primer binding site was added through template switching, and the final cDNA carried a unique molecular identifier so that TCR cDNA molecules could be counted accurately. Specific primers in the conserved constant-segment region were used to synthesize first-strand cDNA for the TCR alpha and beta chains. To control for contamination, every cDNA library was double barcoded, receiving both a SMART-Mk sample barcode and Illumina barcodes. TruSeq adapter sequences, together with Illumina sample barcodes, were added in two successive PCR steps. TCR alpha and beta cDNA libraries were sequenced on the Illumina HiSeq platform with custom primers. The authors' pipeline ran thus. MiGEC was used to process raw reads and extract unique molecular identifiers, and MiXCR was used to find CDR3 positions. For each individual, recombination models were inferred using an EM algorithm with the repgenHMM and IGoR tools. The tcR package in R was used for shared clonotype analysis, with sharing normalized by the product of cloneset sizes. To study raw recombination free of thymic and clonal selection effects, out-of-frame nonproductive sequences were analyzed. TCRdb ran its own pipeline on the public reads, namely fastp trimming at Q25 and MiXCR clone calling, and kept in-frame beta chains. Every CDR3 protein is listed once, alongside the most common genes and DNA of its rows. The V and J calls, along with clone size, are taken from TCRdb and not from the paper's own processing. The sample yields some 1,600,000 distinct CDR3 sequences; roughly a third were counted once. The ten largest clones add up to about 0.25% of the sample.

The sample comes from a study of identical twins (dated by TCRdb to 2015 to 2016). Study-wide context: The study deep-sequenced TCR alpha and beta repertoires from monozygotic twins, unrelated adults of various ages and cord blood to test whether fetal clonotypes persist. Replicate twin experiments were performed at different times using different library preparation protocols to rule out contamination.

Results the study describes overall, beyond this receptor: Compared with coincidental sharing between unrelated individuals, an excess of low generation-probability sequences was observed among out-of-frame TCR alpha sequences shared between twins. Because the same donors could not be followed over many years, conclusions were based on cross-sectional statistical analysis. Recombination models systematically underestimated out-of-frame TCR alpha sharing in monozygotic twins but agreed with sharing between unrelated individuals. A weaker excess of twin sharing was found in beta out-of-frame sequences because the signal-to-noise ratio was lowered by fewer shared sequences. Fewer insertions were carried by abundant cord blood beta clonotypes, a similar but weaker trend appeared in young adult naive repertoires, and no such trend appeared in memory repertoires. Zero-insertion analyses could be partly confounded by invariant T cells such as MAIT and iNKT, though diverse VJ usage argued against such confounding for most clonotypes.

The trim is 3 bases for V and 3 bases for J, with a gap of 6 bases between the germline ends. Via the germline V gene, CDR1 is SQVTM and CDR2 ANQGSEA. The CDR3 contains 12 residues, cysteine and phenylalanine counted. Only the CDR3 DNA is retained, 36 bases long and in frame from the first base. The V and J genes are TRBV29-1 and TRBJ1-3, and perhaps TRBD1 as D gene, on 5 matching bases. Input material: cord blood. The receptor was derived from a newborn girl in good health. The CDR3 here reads CSVDGGGNTIYF. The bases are TGCAGCGTTGACGGGGGTGGAAACACCATATATTTT.